One T cell receptor beta chain is described in this entry. Investigators amplified TCR beta CDR3 regions from RNA transcripts. First-round RT-PCR used HTBI primers; second-round multiplex PCR followed. Via MiXCR, TCRdb re-called the multiplex PCR reads, giving one row per CDR3 protein. The sample shows a few hundred thousand distinct CDR3 sequences, about two fifths of them seen only once. The entry originates in a study of Graves' ophthalmopathy and Graves' hyperthyroidism. Trimming pared 6 bases from V and 4 bases from J, leaving 8 bases between. This CDR3 is 12 amino acids long. Sequenced material: peripheral blood or thyroid tissue (not recorded which). The chain couples TRBV12-3 or TRBV12-4 to TRBJ2-3, with a weak D call TRBD1 (6 bases). This TCR was sampled from an adult man with Graves' hyperthyroidism. This CDR3 is CASSRGSDTQYF. The CDR3 coding sequence is TGTGCCAGCAGCAGGGGATCAGATACGCAGTATTTT.